The 16 T cell receptor beta chains presented below share a single source sample, sequenced in a study of chemoradiotherapy in HPV16-positive cancers. Profiling relied on immunoSEQ multiplex PCR, and the TCRdb table lists in-frame clones only, not all of them. The sample includes around 5,000 clones, about 96% of them seen just once. This material consisted of tumor tissue, taken from a patient who underwent chemoradiotherapy. These receptors all come from a human donor with HPV-associated anogenital cancer.

The J gene is TRBJ1-5, the V gene TRBV10-3, with D possibly being TRBD1 (5 bases). The germline V gene encodes CDR1 ENHRY and CDR2 SYGVKD. The CDR3 is made up of 13 amino acids. V was shortened by 6 bases and J by 3 bases, with 9 bases between the two germline ends. This CDR3 reads CAISDSLNQPQHF. The CDR3 coding sequence is TGTGCCATCAGCGACAGCCTCAATCAGCCCCAGCATTTT.

J is TRBJ1-2 and V is TRBV6-1, with a weak D call TRBD1 (5 bases). Trimming took off 7 bases at V and 4 bases at J, with 16 bases between the two ends. Looked up from germline, CDR1 is MNHNS and CDR2 is SASEGT. This CDR3 is 14 amino acids long. This CDR3 is CASNPGGVSYGYTF. The CDR3 nucleotides read TGTGCCAGCAATCCTGGGGGGGTTAGCTATGGCTACACCTTC.

The chain has TRBV30 and TRBJ2-1, with 8 bases aligning to TRBD1. This CDR3 contains 16 residues. Trimming removed 4 bases from V and 1 base from J; junction bases left unmatched: 9. CDR1 is GTSNPN and CDR2 is SVGIG in the germline V gene (reference sequence). The CDR3 nucleotides read TGTGCCTGGAATGGCGGGCGACAGGGGTCCTACAATGAGCAGTTCTTC. It yields the protein CAWNGGRQGSYNEQFF.

The gene calls are TRBV19 and TRBJ2-1; 11 bases map to TRBD2. J was trimmed by 8 bases and V by 6 bases; bases with no gene match: 12. This CDR3 region has 16 residues. Germline-derived CDR1 and CDR2 are LNHDA and SQIVND (reference sequence). CDR3 protein: CASRFSGGASGDEQFF. CDR3 DNA sequence: TGTGCCAGTAGGTTTAGCGGGGGGGCTAGTGGCGATGAGCAGTTCTTC.

The DNA of the CDR3 is TGTGCCAGCAGCACCACAGTGAACTATGGCTACACCTTC. Translation: CASSTTVNYGYTF. The chain employs TRBV5-4 and TRBJ1-2; D is undetermined. This CDR3 has 13 residues. The germline CDR1 and CDR2 sequences are SGHNT and YYREEE (reference sequence). V shed 4 bases and J shed 2 bases, with 9 bases lying between them.

This chain uses TRBV5-1 with TRBJ1-2, with a weak D call TRBD1 (5 bases). V was pared by 4 bases and J by 5 bases, with 15 bases between. Germline CDR1 is SGHRS and CDR2 is YFSETQ. The CDR3 consists of 14 residues. The DNA of the CDR3 is TGCGCCAGCAGCCCCGGGGTGGGGGTATATGGCTACACCTTC. Translated: CASSPGVGVYGYTF. The variable domain in full, with the rest retrieved from reference TRBV5-1 and TRBJ1-2, is KAGVTQTPRYLIKTRGQQVTLSCSPISGHRSVSWYQQTPGQGLQFLFEYFSETQRNKGNFPGRFSGRQFSNSRSEMNVSTLELGDSALYLCASSPGVGVYGYTFGSGTRLTVV.

This chain joins TRBV7-2 and TRBJ1-2, with D unresolved. The V end lost 3 bases, the J end lost 4 bases, and 6 bases lay between the germline ends. The CDR3 runs to 12 residues. CDR1 is SGHTA, CDR2 FQGNSA, per germline. CDR3: CASSLTGYGYTF. CDR3 bases: TGTGCCAGCAGCTTGACCGGCTATGGCTACACCTTC.

The J gene is TRBJ1-2, the V gene TRBV5-1, with unresolved D. Germline V CDR1 and CDR2: SGHRS, YFSETQ. Trimming pared 4 bases from V and 6 bases from J, leaving 16 bases between. The CDR3 sequence is 14 residues long. The CDR3 DNA reads as TGCGCCAGCAGCGGGGAACTGGGTAGTGATGGCTACACCTTC. This gives the protein CASSGELGSDGYTF.

The CDR3 DNA is TGTGCCAGCAGGCCCGAGCGAACTAGCGGGATGGGCAATGAGCAGTTCTTC. Protein: CASRPERTSGMGNEQFF. V is TRBV2 and J is TRBJ2-1, with TRBD2 matching 10 bases. From germline, CDR1 is SNHLY and CDR2 FYNNEI. This CDR3 comprises 17 residues. With 6 bases clipped from V and 6 bases from J, the junction kept 14 bases outside the gene matches.

V and J are TRBV19 and TRBJ2-1; 8 bases fit TRBD2. With V trimmed by 1 base and J by 2 bases, 1 base remained unmatched. The CDR3 is 15 residues long. Germline CDR1 reads LNHDA; CDR2 reads SQIVND (reference sequence). The CDR3 DNA reads TGTGCCAGTAGTATAGCACTAGCGGCCTACAATGAGCAGTTCTTC. This codes for CASSIALAAYNEQFF.

This chain links TRBV5-8 with TRBJ1-1; D gene ambiguous. Deletions cut 5 bases from V and 0 bases from J, with 17 bases between. This CDR3 region has 16 residues. Per the germline V gene, CDR1 is SGHTS and CDR2 is YDEGEE. CDR3 sequence reads: CASSPSFSGMNTEAFF. The CDR3 DNA sequence: TGTGCCAGCAGTCCATCATTCTCCGGAATGAACACTGAAGCTTTCTTT.

The chain employs TRBV11-2 and TRBJ2-1; D unclear. There are 16 residues in the CDR3. Germline V gene lookup returns CDR1 SGHAT and CDR2 FQNNGV. The V gene lost 1 base and the J gene lost 0 bases, with 10 bases spanning the gap. CDR3 in DNA: TGTGCCAGCAGCTTAGGTTCCAGGTCCTCCTACAATGAGCAGTTCTTC. Translating it yields CASSLGSRSSYNEQFF.

This clone appeared a single time. CDR3 sequence reads: CASSTDLGSTGELFF. As DNA, the CDR3 is TGTGCCAGCAGCACGGACCTAGGGTCCACCGGGGAGCTGTTTTTT. The chain links TRBV6-5 to TRBJ2-2; no clear D. This CDR3 region has 15 residues. Germline V gene sequence: CDR1 MNHEY, CDR2 SVGAGI. The V and J ends lost 6 bases and 4 bases respectively, with 15 bases between them.

The V call is TRBV4-1, the J call TRBJ2-7; TRBD1 might be the D (6 bases). Germline V gives CDR1 MGHRA, CDR2 YSYEKL. V lost 1 base, J lost 6 bases, and 7 bases lay in between. The CDR3 has 12 residues. The CDR3 nucleotides are TGCGCCAGCAGCCAAGTAGGGGGCGAGCAGTACTTC. Protein product: CASSQVGGEQYF.

The rearrangement links TRBV2 to TRBJ2-7; D not resolved. The germline V and J ends were trimmed by 2 bases and 3 bases, with 5 bases remaining between them. CDR1 is SNHLY, CDR2 FYNNEI, per germline. This CDR3 region has 12 residues. CDR3 sequence: CASSETLYEQYF. The CDR3 DNA reads as TGTGCCAGCAGTGAAACTCTCTACGAGCAGTACTTC.

J is TRBJ2-3 and V is TRBV6-5, with D unresolved. This CDR3 contains 15 residues. The ends were cut back, 2 bases at V and 1 base at J, with 10 bases in the middle. CDR1 is MNHEY and CDR2 is SVGAGI in the germline V gene. CDR3 nucleotide sequence: TGTGCCAGCAGTTACAAGGGATTGGGCACAGATACGCAGTATTTT. Translation: CASSYKGLGTDTQYF.